This entry lists 15 T cell receptor beta chains sequenced from one sample in a study of CD8 T cells in ankylosing spondylitis. One entry per CDR3 protein results from TCRdb running MiXCR on the 5' RACE reads. The sample contains fewer than 400,000 distinct CDR3 sequences, under 15% of which appear only once. What was sequenced was blood, either unsorted or a sorted T cell fraction (not recorded which). These receptors all come from a male donor with ankylosing spondylitis or in good health (not recorded which).

This clonotype was recorded at least ten times. The chain couples TRBV7-9 to TRBJ2-7; D remains ambiguous. Trimming cost V 3 bases and J 6 bases, with 9 bases left between them. The CDR3 has 12 amino acids. CDR1 is SEHNR, CDR2 FQNEAQ, per germline (reference sequence). The DNA for the CDR3 is TGTGCCAGCAGCTTGGGCCGCGGCGAGCAGTACTTC. It specifies CASSLGRGEQYF.

The DNA for the CDR3 is TGTGCCAGTAGGGAACAGGGGCAAGGCGGGGAGCTGTTTTTT. Its translation is CASREQGQGGELFF. V is TRBV19 and J is TRBJ2-2, with 7 bases identical to TRBD1. The ends lost 6 bases at V and 7 bases at J; junction bases unmatched: 8. Per the germline V gene, CDR1 is LNHDA and CDR2 is SQIVND (reference sequence). The CDR3 consists of 14 residues.

A few counts support this clonotype. The V gene is TRBV9, the J gene TRBJ2-5; D may be TRBD1 (6 bases). CDR3 length: 14 residues. Germline V CDR1 and CDR2: SGDLS, YYNGEE. V shed 3 bases and J shed 4 bases, with 13 bases lying between them. CDR3 DNA: TGTGCCAGCAGCGGAACTTCAGGGGTAGAGACCCAGTACTTC. Translating it yields CASSGTSGVETQYF. Combining the CDR3 with reference TRBV9 and TRBJ2-5 gives the whole variable domain DSGVTQTPKHLITATGQRVTLRCSPRSGDLSVYWYQQSLDQGLQFLIQYYNGEERAKGNILERFSAQQFPDLHSELNLSSLELGDSALYFCASSGTSGVETQYFGPGTRLLVL.

The rearrangement joins TRBV5-8 to TRBJ1-1; D not resolved. Germline V gene sequence: CDR1 SGHTS, CDR2 YDEGEE. The CDR3 extends over 14 amino acids. V was shortened by 2 bases and J by 1 base, with 9 bases between the two germline ends. For the CDR3, the DNA is TGTGCCAGCAGCTTACGAGTCCCGAACACTGAAGCTTTCTTT. Translation gives CASSLRVPNTEAFF.

This clonotype appeared a few times. The chain joins TRBV5-1 to TRBJ2-1; TRBD1 matches 7 bases. CDR1 is SGHRS and CDR2 is YFSETQ in the germline V gene. CDR3 length equals 15 residues. V gave up 0 bases and J gave up 7 bases; unmatched junction bases: 7. CDR3 loop: CASSLDRGGGNEQFF. CDR3 bases: TGCGCCAGCAGCTTGGACAGGGGTGGGGGAAATGAGCAGTTCTTC.

This clonotype showed up just a few times. The V gene is TRBV6-5, the J gene TRBJ1-5; possibly TRBD1 for D (6 bases). The CDR3 covers 17 residues. Looked up from germline, CDR1 is MNHEY and CDR2 is SVGAGI. The V and J ends lost 2 bases and 2 bases respectively, with 16 bases between them. The CDR3 bases are TGTGCCAGCAGTTACCTCGTTGAACAGGGAGGCAATCAGCCCCAGCATTTT. Translating it yields CASSYLVEQGGNQPQHF.

This chain joins TRBV5-1 and TRBJ2-1, with 11 bases lining up with TRBD2. Germline V gene lookup returns CDR1 SGHRS and CDR2 YFSETQ. This CDR3 comprises 14 residues. With V trimmed by 3 bases and J by 5 bases, 1 base remained unmatched. The CDR3 nucleotides are TGCGCCAGCAGCTCGGGACTAGCGGACAATGAGCAGTTCTTC. Encoded protein: CASSSGLADNEQFF.

This clonotype was seen ten or more times. At one boundary the junction diverges from the germline segment, which might be a read error. This chain joins TRBV5-1 and TRBJ2-3, with TRBD2 as a possible D gene (6 bases). This CDR3 comprises 14 residues. Per germline, CDR1 SGHRS and CDR2 YFSETQ. In DNA form, the CDR3 reads TGTGCCAGCAGCTTAGGGACTAGCACAGATACGCAGTATTTT. This codes for CASSLGTSTDTQYF.

This clonotype was picked up a small number of times. The chain links TRBV5-1 to TRBJ2-1; 12 nucleotides align to TRBD2. V was pared by 3 bases and J by 6 bases, with 16 bases of the junction left unmatched. This CDR3 comprises 19 residues. CDR1 and CDR2 from the germline V gene are SGHRS and YFSETQ. CDR3 residues: CASSSGLGLAGKESNEQFF. The CDR3 DNA is TGCGCCAGCAGCTCGGGCCTTGGACTAGCGGGAAAAGAAAGCAATGAGCAGTTCTTC.

The V gene is TRBV10-3, the J gene TRBJ2-7, with D possibly TRBD1 on 5 matching bases. Trimming left V 2 bases short and J 1 base short, with 9 bases between. The V gene's germline CDR1 is ENHRY and CDR2 SYGVKD. The CDR3 length is 14 residues. The CDR3 bases are TGTGCCATCAGTGAGGGACATATTTCCTACGAGCAGTACTTC. It encodes CAISEGHISYEQYF.

The chain couples TRBV3-1 to TRBJ1-2; 7 nucleotides match TRBD1. Trimming took 4 bases from V and 7 from J; bases not matched to a gene: 15. There are 16 residues in the CDR3. Germline CDR1 is LGHDT and CDR2 is YNNKEL (reference sequence). In DNA, the CDR3 is TGTGCCAGCAGCCGATTTCTTGAGCCAGGGGGTTTTGGCTACACCTTC. Its translation: CASSRFLEPGGFGYTF.

The chain has TRBV2 and TRBJ2-3; TRBD2 matches at 8 bases. The CDR3 consists of 15 residues. Germline trimming cut 3 bases from V and 1 base from J; bases unmatched to any gene: 3. Germline-derived CDR1 and CDR2 are SNHLY and FYNNEI. CDR3 in DNA: TGTGCCAGCAGTGATAGCGGGGTCGGCACAGATACGCAGTATTTT. Translation: CASSDSGVGTDTQYF.

This clonotype was counted between two and nine times. J is TRBJ2-2 and V is TRBV20-1; maybe TRBD1 (6 bases). CDR3 size: 16 residues. Germline CDR1 and CDR2: DFQATT and SNEGSKA (reference sequence). V gave up 0 bases and J gave up 2 bases, with 13 bases separating them. The CDR3 DNA reads as TGCAGTGCTAGAGATGCCGGACAGCTTAACACCGGGGAGCTGTTTTTT. This codes for CSARDAGQLNTGELFF.

This clonotype was counted at least ten times. The chain combines TRBV29-1 with TRBJ1-4; D is perhaps TRBD1 (6 bases). Trimming stripped 4 bases from V and 4 bases from J, with 10 bases between. The CDR3 has 13 residues. The germline V gene has CDR1 SQVTM and CDR2 ANQGSEA. CDR3: CSVAGARNEKLFF. CDR3 in DNA: TGCAGCGTTGCGGGGGCCCGTAATGAAAAACTGTTTTTT.

This clonotype has only a few counts. V usage is TRBV11-1 and J usage is TRBJ2-5, with 7 bases matching TRBD1. The CDR3 has 18 residues. CDR1 is SGHAT, CDR2 FQDESV, per germline (reference sequence). The V gene end was trimmed by 1 base and the J gene end by 0 bases; junction bases not matched to a gene: 11. In nucleotides, the CDR3 is TGTGCCAGCAGCTTAGAAGGGGGCAGCGTACTTTACCAAGAGACCCAGTACTTC. Amino acid sequence: CASSLEGGSVLYQETQYF.